The rows below give T cell receptor beta chains drawn from one sample of a study of cytomegalovirus exposure and HLA in healthy donors. Assay: immunoSEQ multiplex PCR; the TCRdb copy retains only in-frame clones and omits some. The data contain 95,000 to 110,000 clones, roughly 72% of them singletons. Sequencing was performed on PBMCs. Every receptor here comes from a woman aged 18-29 years in good health and CMV-seropositive. CDR3s include the opening cysteine and the closing phenylalanine or tryptophan. Each record gives: D gene, J gene, clone size, V gene, CDR3 DNA, CDR3 protein. A D gene is named only where the DNA matches it firmly. Not all rows give a size; the values are once, few, many and, for expanded clones, a class.

D gene: .; J gene: TRBJ2-7; clone size: .; V gene: TRBV28; CDR3 DNA: TGTGCCAGCAGTTTTGTGACTCAAACCCCCTACGAGCAGTACTTC; CDR3 protein: CASSFVTQTPYEQYF
D gene: .; J gene: TRBJ1-1; clone size: .; V gene: TRBV9; CDR3 DNA: TGTGCCAGCAGCGTAGAAAAGAACACAGGGTCGGACACTGAAGCTTTCTTT; CDR3 protein: CASSVEKNTGSDTEAFF
D gene: TRBD1; J gene: TRBJ1-1; clone size: once; V gene: TRBV6-6; CDR3 DNA: TGTGCCAGCAGTTTGACAGGGGGCTACACTGAAGCTTTCTTT; CDR3 protein: CASSLTGGYTEAFF
D gene: TRBD2; J gene: TRBJ2-4; clone size: .; V gene: TRBV15; CDR3 DNA: TGTGCCACCAGCAGCCCCCGGGGGGGAACCAAAAACATTCAGTACTTC; CDR3 protein: CATSSPRGGTKNIQYF
D gene: TRBD2; J gene: TRBJ2-1; clone size: few; V gene: TRBV5-1; CDR3 DNA: TGCGCCAGCAGCTTGGAGCTAGCGGGAGTTGAGCAGTTCTTC; CDR3 protein: CASSLELAGVEQFF
D gene: .; J gene: TRBJ1-1; clone size: .; V gene: TRBV10-1; CDR3 DNA: TGCGCCAGCAGTGGGTTCGGCGGGGGATTCACTGAAGCTTTCTTT; CDR3 protein: CASSGFGGGFTEAFF
D gene: .; J gene: TRBJ2-7; clone size: .; V gene: TRBV5-6; CDR3 DNA: TGTGCCAGCAGCTTCGGAGATATCTACGAGCAGTACTTC; CDR3 protein: CASSFGDIYEQYF
D gene: TRBD1; J gene: TRBJ1-1; clone size: .; V gene: TRBV18; CDR3 DNA: TGTGCCAGCTCACCCCAGCTAGGACAGGCGGTGGGAGGCACTGAAGCTTTCTTT; CDR3 protein: CASSPQLGQAVGGTEAFF
D gene: .; J gene: TRBJ1-2; clone size: .; V gene: TRBV29-1; CDR3 DNA: TGCAGCGGCGCCGGAGCAAATGGCTACACCTTC; CDR3 protein: CSGAGANGYTF
D gene: TRBD1; J gene: TRBJ1-5; clone size: .; V gene: TRBV25-1; CDR3 DNA: TGTGCCAGCAGTGGGATAGGGACAGGGATTCAGCCCCAGCATTTT; CDR3 protein: CASSGIGTGIQPQHF
D gene: .; J gene: TRBJ1-5; clone size: .; V gene: TRBV27; CDR3 DNA: TGTGCCAGCAGTAACGGACTGGACGATCAGCCCCAGCATTTT; CDR3 protein: CASSNGLDDQPQHF
D gene: .; J gene: TRBJ2-7; clone size: .; V gene: TRBV30; CDR3 DNA: TGTGCCTGGAGTGTAAGCCTAGCTTCATACGAGCAGTACTTC; CDR3 protein: CAWSVSLASYEQYF
D gene: .; J gene: TRBJ2-3; clone size: .; V gene: TRBV10-3; CDR3 DNA: TGTGCCATCAGTGGTGCGGGCCGCACAGATACGCAGTATTTT; CDR3 protein: CAISGAGRTDTQYF
D gene: TRBD1; J gene: TRBJ2-3; clone size: .; V gene: TRBV27; CDR3 DNA: TGTGCCAGCAGTTTAACAGGGGGCGGCCTTGGTACGCAGTATTTT; CDR3 protein: CASSLTGGGLGTQYF
D gene: TRBD2; J gene: TRBJ2-7; clone size: .; V gene: TRBV30; CDR3 DNA: TGTGCCTTTCAAGCGGGAGGAACCTACGAGCAGTACTTC; CDR3 protein: CAFQAGGTYEQYF
D gene: TRBD2; J gene: TRBJ2-3; clone size: .; V gene: TRBV11-2; CDR3 DNA: TGTGCCAGCAGCTTAGTTCTTTTGGGACTAGCGGGAGAGACGCAGTATTTT; CDR3 protein: CASSLVLLGLAGETQYF
D gene: TRBD1; J gene: TRBJ2-1; clone size: few; V gene: TRBV28; CDR3 DNA: TGTGCCAGCAGGCGTTTGCGGACAGGGAACAATGAGCAGTTCTTC; CDR3 protein: CASRRLRTGNNEQFF
D gene: TRBD2; J gene: TRBJ2-1; clone size: .; V gene: TRBV16; CDR3 DNA: TGTGCCAGCAGCCTTTCTAGCGGCCCTTACAATGAGCAGTTCTTC; CDR3 protein: CASSLSSGPYNEQFF
D gene: TRBD2; J gene: TRBJ2-1; clone size: .; V gene: TRBV2; CDR3 DNA: TGTGCCAGCAGGGAACAGGGGAGCGGGAGGGGCGGTGAGCAGTTCTTC; CDR3 protein: CASREQGSGRGGEQFF
D gene: TRBD1; J gene: TRBJ1-1; clone size: .; V gene: TRBV25-1; CDR3 DNA: TGTGCCAGCAGGGACTCTCCCGGGACAGGGAGGGGCACTGAAGCTTTCTTT; CDR3 protein: CASRDSPGTGRGTEAFF
D gene: TRBD1; J gene: TRBJ1-5; clone size: .; V gene: TRBV30; CDR3 DNA: TGTGCCTGGAGTGTAACAGGGGTAGGTCAGCCCCAGCATTTT; CDR3 protein: CAWSVTGVGQPQHF
D gene: TRBD2; J gene: TRBJ2-7; clone size: .; V gene: TRBV2; CDR3 DNA: TGTGCCAGCAGGGGGACTGGCGGGAGCTCCTACGAGCAGTACTTC; CDR3 protein: CASRGTGGSSYEQYF
D gene: TRBD1; J gene: TRBJ1-1; clone size: .; V gene: TRBV27; CDR3 DNA: TGTGCCAGCAGTTTATTCGGGACAGGGGTTGAAGCTTTCTTT; CDR3 protein: CASSLFGTGVEAFF
D gene: .; J gene: TRBJ2-5; clone size: .; V gene: TRBV5-1; CDR3 DNA: TGCGCCAGCAGCGGGCCGGAGGGAGAGACCCAGTACTTC; CDR3 protein: CASSGPEGETQYF
D gene: TRBD2; J gene: TRBJ2-7; clone size: .; V gene: TRBV11-3; CDR3 DNA: TGTGCCAGCAGCTTAGGCTCTAGCGGGATTGCCTACGAGCAGTACTTC; CDR3 protein: CASSLGSSGIAYEQYF
D gene: TRBD2; J gene: TRBJ2-1; clone size: once; V gene: TRBV10-3; CDR3 DNA: TGTGCCATCAGTGACACGGGAGCGGGGAACCACAATGAGCAGTTCTTC; CDR3 protein: CAISDTGAGNHNEQFF
D gene: TRBD2; J gene: TRBJ2-1; clone size: .; V gene: TRBV30; CDR3 DNA: TGTGCCTGGAGTGGCCCGGGGGGGCTCAGTGAGCAGTTCTTC; CDR3 protein: CAWSGPGGLSEQFF
D gene: .; J gene: TRBJ2-1; clone size: .; V gene: TRBV29-1; CDR3 DNA: TGCAGCGCTAAAAGGGAAGCGGGCTCCCAGCAGTTCTTC; CDR3 protein: CSAKREAGSQQFF
D gene: .; J gene: TRBJ2-1; clone size: .; V gene: TRBV27; CDR3 DNA: TGTGCCAGCAGTAAGCAGGGCCCCCTGGACGAGGTCAGCAAGCCGAGGAGCTCCTACAATGAGCAGTTCTTC; CDR3 protein: CASSKQGPLDEVSKPRSSYNEQFF
D gene: .; J gene: TRBJ2-3; clone size: .; V gene: TRBV9; CDR3 DNA: TGTGCCAGCAGCGGGAGCGGTAGCACAGATACGCAGTATTTT; CDR3 protein: CASSGSGSTDTQYF
D gene: TRBD2; J gene: TRBJ2-1; clone size: .; V gene: TRBV19; CDR3 DNA: TGTGCCAGTAGCACTAGCGGGAACGAGCAGTTCTTC; CDR3 protein: CASSTSGNEQFF
D gene: TRBD1; J gene: TRBJ1-5; clone size: .; V gene: TRBV6-1; CDR3 DNA: TGTGCCAGCAGTGAAATGGACAGGGTAGGTCAGCCCCAGCATTTT; CDR3 protein: CASSEMDRVGQPQHF
D gene: TRBD1; J gene: TRBJ1-2; clone size: .; V gene: TRBV10-3; CDR3 DNA: TGTGCCATCAGCCACCCCGGGACAGGGGCCTACACCTTC; CDR3 protein: CAISHPGTGAYTF
D gene: .; J gene: TRBJ2-7; clone size: .; V gene: TRBV4-1; CDR3 DNA: TGCGCCAGCAGCCGGGGACCAGGGGGAAGCGGGTACGAGCAGTACTTC; CDR3 protein: CASSRGPGGSGYEQYF
D gene: .; J gene: TRBJ2-6; clone size: .; V gene: TRBV4-2; CDR3 DNA: TGTGCCAGCAGCCAAGGGGTAGGGTCGAGGGTCTCTGGGGCCAACGTCCTGACTTTC; CDR3 protein: CASSQGVGSRVSGANVLTF
D gene: TRBD2; J gene: TRBJ2-2; clone size: .; V gene: TRBV9; CDR3 DNA: TGTGCCAGCAGCGTAGAAGCGGGAGTCACCGGGGAGCTGTTTTTT; CDR3 protein: CASSVEAGVTGELFF
D gene: .; J gene: TRBJ2-5; clone size: .; V gene: TRBV18; CDR3 DNA: TGTGCCAGCTCACCCAGCGACCAAGAGACCCAGTACTTC; CDR3 protein: CASSPSDQETQYF